This T cell receptor beta chain was retrieved from a study of cytomegalovirus exposure and HLA in healthy donors. This clone has a handful of counts. Per germline, CDR1 SNHLY and CDR2 FYNNEI. The CDR3 extends over 13 amino acids. The ends were cut back, 6 bases at V and 8 bases at J, with 11 bases in the middle. Vbeta (60) and Jbeta (13) primers were used in the PCR. Profiled with immunoSEQ multiplex PCR; TCRdb holds only in-frame clones, not every one. The data show about 150,000 clones, with around 60% seen just once and 5.5% to 9% held by the top ten. The TCR comes from a woman aged 55-75 years in good health and CMV-seropositive. Sample: PBMCs. V usage is TRBV2 and J usage is TRBJ2-6; D may be TRBD1 (5 bases). The CDR3 nucleotides read TGTGCCAGCAGAGCTGACAGTTCCAACGTCCTGACTTTC. It yields the protein CASRADSSNVLTF.